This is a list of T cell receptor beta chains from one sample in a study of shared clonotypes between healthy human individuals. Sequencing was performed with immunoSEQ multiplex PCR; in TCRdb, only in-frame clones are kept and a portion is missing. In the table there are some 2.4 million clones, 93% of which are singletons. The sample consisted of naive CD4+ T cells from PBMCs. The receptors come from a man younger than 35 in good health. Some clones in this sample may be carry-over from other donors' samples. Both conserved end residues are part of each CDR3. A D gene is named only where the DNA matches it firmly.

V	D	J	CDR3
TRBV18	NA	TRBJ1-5	CASSPEGLGNQPQHF
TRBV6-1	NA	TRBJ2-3	CASSDQAVGLTQYF
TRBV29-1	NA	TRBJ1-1	CSVEEGPRGGTEAFF
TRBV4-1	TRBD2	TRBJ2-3	CASKILAGALTDTQYF
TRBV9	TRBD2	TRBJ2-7	CASSPRGGSYEQYF
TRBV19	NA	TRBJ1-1	CASTTPGGRGSTEAFF
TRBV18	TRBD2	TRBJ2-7	CASSPTSGAAYEQYF
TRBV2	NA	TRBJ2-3	CASSGGVWADTQYF
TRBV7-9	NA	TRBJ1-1	CASTLTSGAQVINTEAFF
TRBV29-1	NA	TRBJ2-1	CSPASVNEQFF
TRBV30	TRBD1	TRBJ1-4	CAWTRGTNEKLFF
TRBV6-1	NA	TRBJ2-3	CASSGTGRDTQYF
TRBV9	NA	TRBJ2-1	CASSVLGSPNEQFF
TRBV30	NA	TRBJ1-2	CAWRLGGLGYGYTF
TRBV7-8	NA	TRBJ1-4	CASRPGTAEEKLFF
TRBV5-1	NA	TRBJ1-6	CASSPGTVNSPLHF
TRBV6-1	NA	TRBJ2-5	CASSESMEETQYF
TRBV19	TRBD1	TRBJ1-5	CASSIWDRGYQPQHF
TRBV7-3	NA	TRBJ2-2	CASSLGGSTNTGELFF
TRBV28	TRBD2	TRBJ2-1	CASSLWTLFSGRGTNEQFF
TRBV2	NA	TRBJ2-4	CASSDSQTRYF
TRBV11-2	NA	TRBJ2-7	CASSHPGTGKQYF
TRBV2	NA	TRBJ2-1	CASRRQVGNEQFF
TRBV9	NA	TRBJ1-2	CASSPGDRAGTNYGYTF
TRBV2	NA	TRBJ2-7	CASSKGREGAYEQYF
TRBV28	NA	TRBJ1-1	CASSLNRNTEAFF
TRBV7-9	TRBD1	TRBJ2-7	CASSQYSGTGDYEQYF